One and the same sample provided the 21 T cell receptor beta chains below, sequenced in a study of beta chain features in type 1 diabetes. General study findings and limits: Shorter TCRB CDR3s, moderately but significantly so, were found in Type 1 diabetes patients in all four CD4+ subsets.

Expressed TCRB transcripts were sequenced after all isolated RNA was converted to cDNA. Here immunoSEQ multiplex PCR was the method, and the copy in TCRdb shows in-frame clones only, minus some. The table records roughly 340,000 clones, around 12% of them present only once. Antigens for these TCRs are unknown. The specimen was naive CD4+ T cells from blood. Source of these receptors: a woman younger than 35 with type 1 diabetes.

V is TRBV30 and J is TRBJ1-2; D may be TRBD1 (6 bases). The CDR3 spans 12 residues. The V gene's germline CDR1 is GTSNPN and CDR2 SVGIG (reference sequence). Trimming stripped 1 base from V and 7 bases from J, with 10 bases between. Here the CDR3 reads CAWSGGRVGYTF. For the CDR3, the DNA is TGTGCCTGGAGTGGGGGGCGGGTTGGCTACACCTTC.

This clone was seen more than once but under ten times. The V call is TRBV5-1, the J call TRBJ2-2, with TRBD2 as a possible D gene (6 bases). Per the germline V gene, CDR1 is SGHRS and CDR2 is YFSETQ. The CDR3 loop spans 14 amino acids. V lost 3 bases and J lost 2, with 8 bases in between. As DNA, the CDR3 is TGCGCCAGCAGCTCGGGACTTAACACCGGGGAGCTGTTTTTT. Its translation is CASSSGLNTGELFF.

This clone was counted only a few times. The V gene is TRBV7-9, the J gene TRBJ1-4; D is possibly TRBD1 (5 bases). This CDR3 spans 15 amino acids. The V and J ends lost 4 bases and 5 bases respectively, with 14 bases between them. The V gene's germline CDR1 is SEHNR and CDR2 FQNEAQ (reference sequence). CDR3 nucleotide sequence: TGTGCCAGCAGCTCGGGGGATTCTTCGAATGAAAAACTGTTTTTT. This translates into CASSSGDSSNEKLFF.

This clone showed up just a few times. This sequence joins TRBV4-3 and TRBJ1-2; no clear D gene. CDR3 length equals 14 residues. Trimming took off 1 base at V and 4 bases at J, with 10 bases between the two ends. The germline V gene encodes CDR1 LGHNA and CDR2 YSLEER. The CDR3 bases are TGCGCCAGCAGCCAAGTCGCGGCAGTCTATGGCTACACCTTC. As protein: CASSQVAAVYGYTF.

A few counts support this clone. The rearrangement joins TRBV27 to TRBJ2-3; 7 nucleotides line up with TRBD1. The CDR3 loop spans 13 amino acids. Losses at the gene ends were 2 bases for V and 6 bases for J; bases not matched to a gene: 2. Germline V gene lookup returns CDR1 MNHEY and CDR2 SMNVEV (reference sequence). The CDR3 sequence: CASSLKQGDTQYF. CDR3 coding DNA: TGTGCCAGCAGTTTAAAACAGGGGGATACGCAGTATTTT.

The table lists this clone with a few counts. The J gene is TRBJ1-2, the V gene TRBV6-5; D is uncertain. The V gene's germline CDR1 is MNHEY and CDR2 SVGAGI. CDR3 size: 13 residues. V was trimmed by 5 bases and J by 7 bases, leaving 14 bases between them. Here the CDR3 reads CASSPSGGPGYTF. CDR3 nucleotides: TGTGCCAGCAGTCCCTCGGGAGGGCCTGGCTACACCTTC.

The chain joins TRBV5-4 to TRBJ2-3, with TRBD2 matching 13 bases. Unmatched junction bases numbered 5, after V lost 1 base and J lost 6 bases. This CDR3 has 16 amino acids. Germline V lookup: CDR1 SGHNT, CDR2 YYREEE (reference sequence). For the CDR3, the DNA is TGTGCCAGCAGCTTGAGGACTAGCGGGAGTCATGATACGCAGTATTTT. Amino acid sequence: CASSLRTSGSHDTQYF.

This clone was seen more than once but under ten times. The rearrangement links TRBV27 to TRBJ2-7, with D possibly matching TRBD2 (5 bases). There are 15 residues in the CDR3. Germline values: CDR1 MNHEY, CDR2 SMNVEV (reference sequence). The germline V and J ends were trimmed by 3 bases and 0 bases, with 12 bases remaining between them. For the CDR3, the DNA is TGTGCCAGCAGTTTTAGGAGGATACGCTCCTACGAGCAGTACTTC. This sequence encodes CASSFRRIRSYEQYF.

The CDR3 DNA is TGCGCCAGCAGCCAAGTTAGGGGAGGCAGCAATCAGCCCCAGCATTTT. Its protein is CASSQVRGGSNQPQHF. V and J are TRBV4-1 and TRBJ1-5; weak D call: TRBD1 (5 bases). CDR3 length: 16 residues. V lost 1 base and J 1 base, leaving 11 bases between the germline ends. Germline V gene data show CDR1 as MGHRA and CDR2 as YSYEKL.

The genes are TRBV19 and TRBJ1-1, with a weak D call TRBD1 (5 bases). In germline, CDR1 is LNHDA, CDR2 SQIVND (reference sequence). V was pared by 3 bases and J by 3 bases, with 14 bases between. The CDR3 length is 15 residues. Here the CDR3 reads CASSIVGGWDTEAFF. CDR3 DNA sequence: TGTGCCAGTAGTATCGTCGGGGGTTGGGACACTGAAGCTTTCTTT.

The CDR3 loop reads CASSPAEDQPQHF. CDR3 DNA: TGTGCCAGCTCACCAGCAGAAGATCAGCCCCAGCATTTT. The chain combines TRBV18 with TRBJ1-5; no clear D gene. V lost 2 bases, J lost 5 bases, and 7 bases lay in between. The CDR3 extends over 13 amino acids. Germline CDR1 reads KGHSH; CDR2 reads LQKENI.

This clone came up a few times. The gene calls are TRBV29-1 and TRBJ1-1, with 8 bases fitting TRBD1. Germline V gene sequence: CDR1 SQVTM, CDR2 ANQGSEA. With V trimmed by 4 bases and J by 5 bases, 9 bases remained unmatched. The CDR3 consists of 14 residues. CDR3 in DNA: TGCAGCGTTGGGTCTCGGACAGGGCGGACTGAAGCTTTCTTT. Translation gives CSVGSRTGRTEAFF. Full variable domain (outside the CDR3, taken from reference TRBV29-1 and TRBJ1-1): SAVISQKPSRDICQRGTSLTIQCQVDSQVTMMFWYRQQPGQSLTLIATANQGSEATYESGFVIDKFPISRPNLTFSTLTVSNMSPEDSSIYLCSVGSRTGRTEAFFGQGTRLTVV.

In its sample, this clone was seen a few times. The CDR3 DNA reads TGTGCCAGCAGCCCTGCAGGCCAGCCCCAGCATTTT. Amino acids: CASSPAGQPQHF. The chain recombines TRBV7-8 with TRBJ1-5; D uncertain. Looked up from germline, CDR1 is SGHVS and CDR2 is FQNEAQ. The CDR3 consists of 12 residues. V gave up 5 bases and J gave up 7 bases, with 9 bases separating them.

This clone came up a few times. This rearrangement joins TRBV2 to TRBJ1-1, with D unclear. Trimming left V 7 bases short and J 0 bases short, with 6 bases between. Germline loops: CDR1 SNHLY, CDR2 FYNNEI. The CDR3 length is 12 residues. CDR3 loop: CASTKMNTEAFF. CDR3 nucleotide sequence: TGTGCCAGCACTAAAATGAACACTGAAGCTTTCTTT.

CDR3 sequence (DNA): TGTGCCAGTAGTATGCAGGGGAACGGCTACGAGCAGTACTTC. It translates to CASSMQGNGYEQYF. The chain employs TRBV19 and TRBJ2-7, with D possibly matching TRBD1 (6 bases). From germline, CDR1 is LNHDA and CDR2 SQIVND (reference sequence). The CDR3 covers 14 residues. The V and J ends lost 3 bases and 3 bases respectively, with 12 bases between them.

This clone was detected a few times. The rearrangement links TRBV4-1 to TRBJ2-1, with 9 bases aligning to TRBD1. Germline loops: CDR1 MGHRA, CDR2 YSYEKL. This CDR3 has 15 amino acids. The trim removed 3 bases at V and 8 bases at J, leaving 8 bases unmatched. The CDR3 DNA reads TGCGCCAGCAGCCATGTCGGGACAGGGAGGGATGAGCAGTTCTTC. Its protein product is CASSHVGTGRDEQFF.

J is TRBJ1-2 and V is TRBV9; D unresolved. This CDR3 spans 13 amino acids. Trimming shortened V by 4 bases and J by 8 bases, and 15 bases separated the two germline ends. Germline assignment: CDR1 SGDLS and CDR2 YYNGEE. The DNA of the CDR3 is TGTGCCAGCAGCCAGGAGGGAATAGGGGGCTACACCTTC. Its protein is CASSQEGIGGYTF.

The genes are TRBV10-3 and TRBJ1-1; D remains unclear. CDR3 length equals 13 residues. From germline, CDR1 is ENHRY and CDR2 SYGVKD. Trimming cost V 1 base and J 4 bases, with 7 bases left between them. CDR3 region: CAISEFGVTEAFF. Here the CDR3 DNA reads TGTGCCATCAGTGAGTTCGGGGTCACTGAAGCTTTCTTT.

The J gene is TRBJ1-5, the V gene TRBV15; D is ambiguous. The CDR3 length is 14 residues. The V and J ends lost 3 bases and 5 bases respectively, with 11 bases between them. CDR1 and CDR2 from the germline V gene are LNHNV and YYDKDF (reference sequence). The CDR3 loop is CATSSYTVYQPQHF. In DNA form, the CDR3 reads TGTGCCACCAGCAGTTACACAGTATATCAGCCCCAGCATTTT.

The J gene is TRBJ2-1, the V gene TRBV7-8, with 7 nucleotides matching TRBD1. The CDR3 loop spans 12 amino acids. Germline V lookup: CDR1 SGHVS, CDR2 FQNEAQ. The V and J ends lost 3 bases and 13 bases, in that order; junction bases with no gene match: 6. The DNA of the CDR3 is TGTGCCAGCAGCTTTCAGGCAGGGGGTCAGTTCTTC. Translated: CASSFQAGGQFF.

This sequence joins TRBV5-1 and TRBJ2-4, with 12 bases fitting TRBD2. The CDR3 is made up of 17 amino acids. Looked up from germline, CDR1 is SGHRS and CDR2 is YFSETQ. Trimming cost V 0 bases and J 0 bases; bases outside gene matches: 1. The CDR3 sequence: CASSLGLAGAAKNIQYF. The CDR3 DNA reads TGCGCCAGCAGCTTGGGACTAGCGGGGGCAGCCAAAAACATTCAGTACTTC.